A single sample gave rise to the 22 T cell receptor beta chains below, sequenced in a study of T cell responses to AZD1222 COVID-19 vaccine. Clones were read by immunoSEQ multiplex PCR, and TCRdb kept only the in-frame ones, dropping some. The data contain 95,000 to 150,000 clones, 88% of them singletons. This specimen consisted of peripheral blood, obtained on day 0 of AZD1222 vaccination. Source of these receptors: an adult in good health.

The rearrangement links TRBV4-3 to TRBJ1-6; no reliable D call. The CDR3 length is 17 residues. Trimming stripped 1 base from V and 4 bases from J, with 14 bases between. Germline V gene sequence: CDR1 LGHNA, CDR2 YSLEER. CDR3 region: CASSQGPTNLYNSPLHF. The CDR3 DNA sequence: TGCGCCAGCAGCCAAGGCCCTACGAACTTATATAATTCACCCCTCCACTTT.

J is TRBJ2-2 and V is TRBV7-6; 7 bases are shared with TRBD1. Germline CDR1 SGHVS, CDR2 FNYEAQ. The CDR3 is made up of 15 amino acids. Trimming took 4 bases from V and 8 from J; bases not matched to a gene: 10. This CDR3 reads CASSSPGQLRGELFF. CDR3 in DNA: TGTGCCAGCAGCTCACCGGGACAGCTAAGAGGGGAGCTGTTTTTT.

The chain uses TRBV19 and TRBJ2-1; perhaps TRBD2 as D (7 bases). Germline V gene sequence: CDR1 LNHDA, CDR2 SQIVND (reference sequence). The CDR3 is 15 residues long. Trimming cost V 6 bases and J 1 base, with 13 bases left between them. The CDR3 loop reads CASSIGGQSYNEQFF. The CDR3 DNA reads TGTGCCAGTAGCATCGGGGGGCAATCCTACAATGAGCAGTTCTTC.

The chain couples TRBV5-6 to TRBJ2-5, with D perhaps TRBD1 or TRBD2 (5 bases each). Germline V lookup: CDR1 SGHDT, CDR2 YYEEEE. The CDR3 loop spans 14 amino acids. The V end was cut by 2 bases, the J end by 3 bases, with 11 bases between. CDR3 sequence (DNA): TGTGCCAGCAGCTTCCCCGGGACCGAAGAGACCCAGTACTTC. Protein product: CASSFPGTEETQYF.

The chain joins TRBV2 to TRBJ2-2; D may be TRBD1 or TRBD2 (5 bases each). The CDR3 consists of 14 residues. Germline V gives CDR1 SNHLY, CDR2 FYNNEI. With 6 bases removed from V and 4 bases from J, the gap between germline ends came to 12 bases. For the CDR3, the DNA is TGTGCCAGCAGGGGGGTGAGCAGCACCGGGGAGCTGTTTTTT. This translates into CASRGVSSTGELFF.

This chain links TRBV5-1 with TRBJ2-7; D may be TRBD1 (7 bases). V was pared by 4 bases and J by 7 bases, with 18 bases between. Germline V gene data show CDR1 as SGHRS and CDR2 as YFSETQ. The CDR3 is 14 amino acids. CDR3 sequence (DNA): TGCGCCAGCAGCCTCGGACAGGCCGCGGGGGAGCAGTACTTC. It yields the protein CASSLGQAAGEQYF. The complete variable domain, with remaining parts taken from reference TRBV5-1 and TRBJ2-7, reads KAGVTQTPRYLIKTRGQQVTLSCSPISGHRSVSWYQQTPGQGLQFLFEYFSETQRNKGNFPGRFSGRQFSNSRSEMNVSTLELGDSALYLCASSLGQAAGEQYFGPGTRLTVT.

V is TRBV4-2 and J is TRBJ2-3; 9 bases map to TRBD2. Trimming took 4 bases from V and 5 from J; bases not matched to a gene: 7. The germline CDR1 and CDR2 sequences are LGHNA and YNFKEQ. This CDR3 region has 15 residues. The CDR3 DNA reads as TGTGCCAGCAGCCCCAGACTAGCGGAAGTAGATACGCAGTATTTT. Translating it yields CASSPRLAEVDTQYF.

The gene calls are TRBV15 and TRBJ1-5; D is undetermined. From germline, CDR1 is LNHNV and CDR2 YYDKDF (reference sequence). V was pared by 0 bases and J by 7 bases, with 10 bases between. The CDR3 spans 14 residues. As DNA, the CDR3 is TGTGCCACCAGCAGAGATCTGGGTTTGCAGCCCCAGCATTTT. Translation gives CATSRDLGLQPQHF.

V usage is TRBV6-5 and J usage is TRBJ1-1; maybe TRBD1 (5 bases). Trimming shortened V by 7 bases and J by 0 bases, and 12 bases separated the two germline ends. The CDR3 length is 14 residues. CDR1 and CDR2 from the germline V gene are MNHEY and SVGAGI. As DNA, the CDR3 is TGTGCCAGCAACCCGGGACGGATGAACACTGAAGCTTTCTTT. Its protein product is CASNPGRMNTEAFF.

The chain is built from TRBV4-2 and TRBJ1-1; tentatively, D is TRBD1 (5 bases). V was shortened by 1 base and J by 10 bases, with 16 bases between the two germline ends. Germline CDR1 reads LGHNA; CDR2 reads YNFKEQ. This CDR3 region has 14 residues. The CDR3 DNA is TGTGCCAGCAGCCAAGGGGGCAGGGATACGGTAGCTTTCTTT. Translating it yields CASSQGGRDTVAFF.

In its sample, this clone was seen once. V and J are TRBV4-2 and TRBJ1-2; the D is unclear. Germline CDR1 LGHNA, CDR2 YNFKEQ. The CDR3 is made up of 14 amino acids. The germline V and J ends were trimmed by 1 base and 2 bases, with 8 bases remaining between them. This chain's CDR3 is CASSQVDGNYGYTF. The CDR3 DNA follows: TGTGCCAGCAGCCAAGTAGACGGCAACTATGGCTACACCTTC.

This clone was observed once. The CDR3 sequence: CASSLATGRYEQYF. In DNA, the CDR3 is TGTGCCAGCAGCTTAGCCACAGGAAGATACGAGCAGTACTTC. This chain joins TRBV7-2 and TRBJ2-7; tentatively, D is TRBD1 (5 bases). The CDR3 extends over 14 amino acids. Trimming took 0 bases from V and 4 from J, leaving 10 bases between them. CDR1 and CDR2 (germline): SGHTA, FQGNSA.

The rearrangement joins TRBV19 to TRBJ2-3; TRBD2 is a possible D gene (6 bases). V was trimmed by 5 bases and J by 0 bases, leaving 21 bases between them. Germline CDR1 LNHDA, CDR2 SQIVND (reference sequence). The CDR3 has 18 residues. The CDR3 reads CASSPRNYGGISTDTQYF. In nucleotides, the CDR3 is TGTGCCAGTAGTCCTAGGAATTATGGGGGGATAAGCACAGATACGCAGTATTTT.

V and J are TRBV5-1 and TRBJ1-1; D is ambiguous. Trimming removed 4 bases at V and 4 bases at J, with 11 bases between. CDR3 size: 13 residues. Germline assignment: CDR1 SGHRS and CDR2 YFSETQ. CDR3 amino acids: CASSPNLRTEAFF. As DNA, the CDR3 is TGCGCCAGCAGCCCGAATCTCCGCACTGAAGCTTTCTTT.

This chain links TRBV4-2 with TRBJ1-5, with D unresolved. V was cut by 0 bases and J by 1 base, with 10 bases left in between. The CDR3 spans 16 residues. The germline V gene encodes CDR1 LGHNA and CDR2 YNFKEQ. In DNA form, the CDR3 reads TGTGCCAGCAGCCAAGATAGGAGGGTAAGCAATCAGCCCCAGCATTTT. Its translation is CASSQDRRVSNQPQHF.

The CDR3 region has the DNA TGTGCCAGCACAGGGTATTGGCCCTACGAGCAGTACTTC. Translating it yields CASTGYWPYEQYF. The chain links TRBV6-5 to TRBJ2-7; TRBD1 might be the D (5 bases). From germline, CDR1 is MNHEY and CDR2 SVGAGI. The ends were cut back, 7 bases at V and 2 bases at J, with 12 bases in the middle. There are 13 residues in the CDR3.

There are a few counts of this clone. V usage is TRBV6-5 and J usage is TRBJ2-2; 11 bases map to TRBD2. This CDR3 is 15 amino acids long. Germline V gene sequence: CDR1 MNHEY, CDR2 SVGAGI. V dropped 6 bases and J dropped 1; count of bases not matched to a gene: 1. The CDR3, as DNA: TGTGCCAGCAGCGGACTAGCGGGGAACACCGGGGAGCTGTTTTTT. It encodes CASSGLAGNTGELFF.

This clone was seen once. This rearrangement joins TRBV19 to TRBJ1-6, with D possibly being TRBD1 (5 bases). CDR3 length: 14 residues. Trimming removed 9 bases from V and 2 bases from J, with 11 bases in between. From germline, CDR1 is LNHDA and CDR2 SQIVND (reference sequence). DNA of the CDR3: TGTGCCAGCGGGGGGGAAACCTATAATTCACCCCTCCACTTT. Its translation: CASGGETYNSPLHF.

DNA for the CDR3: TGTGCCAGCAGTCGGAGCGGGACAGGAGTTGGCTACACCTTC. Protein product: CASSRSGTGVGYTF. The rearrangement links TRBV27 to TRBJ1-2; 8 bases fit TRBD1. The V and J ends lost 5 bases and 7 bases, in that order; junction bases with no gene match: 9. Germline loops: CDR1 MNHEY, CDR2 SMNVEV (reference sequence). The CDR3 totals 14 residues.

This clone occurred a few times. Its ends do not fully match the called genes, so a read error is possible. The V and J genes are TRBV2 and TRBJ2-2; unclear D gene. In germline, CDR1 is SNHLY, CDR2 FYNNEI. The CDR3 spans 13 residues. The CDR3 loop is CASREDPTGELFF. DNA for the CDR3: TGTGCCAGCAGAGAAGACCCCACTGGGGAGCTGTTTTTT.

The J gene is TRBJ2-3, the V gene TRBV2, with a weak D call TRBD2 (6 bases). Germline CDR1 and CDR2: SNHLY and FYNNEI. V was cut by 7 bases and J by 6 bases, with 14 bases left in between. This CDR3 is 13 amino acids long. The CDR3 DNA follows: TGTGCCAGCAAAAGTGGCGGGGAGGATACGCAGTATTTT. Translating it yields CASKSGGEDTQYF.

The J gene is TRBJ1-2, the V gene TRBV3-1 (or the pseudogene TRBV3-2); D is perhaps TRBD1 (6 bases). Germline V lookup: CDR1 LGHDT, CDR2 YNNKEL (reference sequence). CDR3 length: 13 residues. Trimming shortened V by 2 bases and J by 11 bases, and 15 bases separated the two germline ends. The CDR3 spells CASSQRRNQGYTF. CDR3 coding DNA: TGTGCCAGCAGCCAAAGGAGAAATCAGGGGTACACCTTC.